The 30 T cell receptor beta chains given below trace back to one sample, sequenced in a study of cytomegalovirus exposure and HLA in healthy donors (dated by TCRdb to about 2017). The library came from the immunoSEQ multiplex PCR assay. The multiplex PCR relied on a mix of 60 forward primers for TCR Vbeta segments and 13 reverse primers for TCR Jbeta segments. Held by TCRdb, this immuneACCESS table contains in-frame sequences only and omits some clones. Under half of the omission traces to an unresolved V gene where checked; the cause of the rest is unknown. Across this sample there are 200,000 or so clones, with around 84% seen only once. The ten most abundant clones make up around 2.8% of the sample. The specimen was PBMCs. The origin of the receptors is a woman aged 50 to 60 in good health and CMV-seropositive.

The J gene is TRBJ2-3, the V gene TRBV19, with TRBD2 identical over 9 bases. With V trimmed by 3 bases and J by 10 bases, 11 bases remained unmatched. This CDR3 spans 15 amino acids. CDR1 and CDR2 (germline): LNHDA, SQIVND (reference sequence). The chain's CDR3 is CASSMGRGGPRPQYF. CDR3 nucleotides: TGTGCCAGTAGTATGGGGCGGGGGGGCCCTCGGCCGCAGTATTTT.

This sequence joins TRBV5-1 and TRBJ2-5; TRBD2 matches 15 bases. V dropped 4 bases and J dropped 2; count of bases not matched to a gene: 6. Germline-derived CDR1 and CDR2 are SGHRS and YFSETQ. The CDR3 has 17 amino acids. The CDR3 region is CASSTGTSGGSQETQYF. CDR3 nucleotide sequence: TGCGCCAGCAGCACCGGGACTAGCGGGGGGAGTCAAGAGACCCAGTACTTC.

The chain carries TRBV7-8 and TRBJ2-2, with 10 bases lining up with TRBD1. J lost 5 bases, V lost 2 bases, and 8 bases had no gene match. The CDR3 totals 17 residues. Germline loops: CDR1 SGHVS, CDR2 FQNEAQ. The CDR3 DNA reads as TGTGCCAGCAGCTTAACCGACAGGGGGCTTTATACCGGGGAGCTGTTTTTT. This sequence encodes CASSLTDRGLYTGELFF.

This clone was found once. This chain uses TRBV7-2 with TRBJ2-3, with 10 bases identical to TRBD2. This CDR3 spans 17 amino acids. CDR1 is SGHTA and CDR2 is FQGNSA in the germline V gene. The junction had 10 bases not matched to a gene; V was cut back by 1 base and J by 6 bases. CDR3 DNA sequence: TGTGCCAGCAGCTTAGTTGTTAGCGGGGGGCTTTATGATACGCAGTATTTT. Protein sequence: CASSLVVSGGLYDTQYF.

V is TRBV2 and J is TRBJ1-5, with 8 bases that match TRBD1. V shed 5 bases and J 5 bases; nucleotides not matched to a gene: 8. Germline V gene lookup returns CDR1 SNHLY and CDR2 FYNNEI. This CDR3 is built from 15 residues. CDR3 sequence: CASSMGQVGDQPQHF. CDR3 nucleotides: TGTGCCAGCAGTATGGGACAGGTGGGAGATCAGCCCCAGCATTTT.

V gene TRBV2 combines with J gene TRBJ2-3, with a weak D call TRBD1 (6 bases). The CDR3 runs 15 residues. The V and J ends lost 8 bases and 4 bases respectively, with 19 bases between them. From germline, CDR1 is SNHLY and CDR2 FYNNEI. The CDR3 reads CASAPGTSVADTQYF. The CDR3 coding sequence is TGTGCCAGCGCTCCGGGGACAAGCGTGGCAGATACGCAGTATTTT.

This clone was counted a few times. The chain carries TRBV7-2 and TRBJ2-3, with a weak D call TRBD1 (6 bases). Trimming left V 0 bases short and J 4 bases short, with 14 bases between. Germline V CDR1 and CDR2: SGHTA, FQGNSA. The CDR3 covers 16 residues. The CDR3 DNA sequence: TGTGCCAGCAGCTTAGCCCCGGGACCAGGGGCAGATACGCAGTATTTT. This codes for CASSLAPGPGADTQYF.

V is TRBV19 and J is TRBJ2-3; D possibly corresponds to TRBD2 (5 bases). The V gene's germline CDR1 is LNHDA and CDR2 SQIVND (reference sequence). Trimming removed 3 bases from V and 1 base from J, with 11 bases in between. There are 15 residues in the CDR3. The CDR3 bases are TGTGCCAGTAGTATTTTGGTGGGAGGCACAGATACGCAGTATTTT. This translates into CASSILVGGTDTQYF.

There are a few counts of this clone. The chain recombines TRBV6-6 with TRBJ2-7, with D perhaps TRBD1 (5 bases). The CDR3 has 14 amino acids. Germline V gene lookup returns CDR1 MNHNY and CDR2 SVGAGI (reference sequence). Trimming stripped 2 bases from V and 6 bases from J, with 14 bases between. Here the CDR3 reads CASSYGQGVSEQYF. The CDR3 DNA follows: TGTGCCAGCAGTTACGGTCAAGGGGTTAGCGAGCAGTACTTC.

In this sample, this clone turned up a few times. The rearrangement uses TRBV6-5 and TRBJ2-2; 8 nucleotides line up with TRBD2. This CDR3 is 15 amino acids long. Per the germline V gene, CDR1 is MNHEY and CDR2 is SVGAGI. Trimming removed 6 bases from V and 4 bases from J; junction bases left unmatched: 7. In DNA form, the CDR3 reads TGTGCCAGCAGCGCAAGCGGGGGAACCACCGGGGAGCTGTTTTTT. Encoded protein: CASSASGGTTGELFF.

The DNA for the CDR3 is TGTGCCTGGAGTCTAGGAACGGGCTCCTACAATGAGCAGTTCTTC. This codes for CAWSLGTGSYNEQFF. This chain uses TRBV30 with TRBJ2-1; D gene unclear. The germline V gene encodes CDR1 GTSNPN and CDR2 SVGIG (reference sequence). Trimming pared 2 bases from V and 0 bases from J, leaving 11 bases between. The CDR3 is made up of 15 amino acids.

This clone came up once. Germline and junction disagree at one end, which may indicate a read error. The chain uses TRBV7-9 and TRBJ1-6, with 7 bases that match TRBD1. CDR1 and CDR2 (germline): SEHNR, FQNEAQ (reference sequence). CDR3 size: 14 residues. As DNA, the CDR3 is TGTTCCAGCAGCATCGGACAGGTCAATTCACCCCTCCACTTT. Its translation: CSSSIGQVNSPLHF.

This chain joins TRBV27 and TRBJ2-3, with TRBD2 matching 11 bases. In germline, CDR1 is MNHEY, CDR2 SMNVEV (reference sequence). Trimming cost V 3 bases and J 6 bases; bases outside gene matches: 11. The CDR3 is 17 amino acids. CDR3 DNA: TGTGCCAGCAGTTTCCTACTAACTAGCGGGGGTTCGGATACGCAGTATTTT. Protein sequence: CASSFLLTSGGSDTQYF.

The table lists this clone with a count of one. The rearrangement joins TRBV7-9 to TRBJ2-5, with D tentatively TRBD1 (5 bases). CDR3 length equals 14 residues. V lost 4 bases, J lost 1 base, and 10 bases lay in between. Germline CDR1 SEHNR, CDR2 FQNEAQ (reference sequence). This chain's CDR3 is CASSYGQRQETQYF. For the CDR3, the DNA is TGTGCCAGCAGCTACGGACAACGCCAAGAGACCCAGTACTTC.

About this clone itself: The junction shows a germline mismatch at one end, possibly a read error. This chain links TRBV5-3 with TRBJ1-2; 8 nucleotides match TRBD1. TRBV5-3 carries the ORF label, with uncertain function. The CDR3 totals 14 residues. The CDR3 is CASSLEQGAGGYTF. DNA for the CDR3: TGTGCCAGCAGCTTGGAGCAGGGGGCTGGAGGCTACACCTTC.

The V call is TRBV7-9, the J call TRBJ2-5, with D possibly TRBD2 on 6 matching bases. Trimming shortened V by 5 bases and J by 2 bases, and 15 bases separated the two germline ends. This CDR3 is built from 15 residues. Germline V gene data show CDR1 as SEHNR and CDR2 as FQNEAQ (reference sequence). This CDR3 reads CASSPKTRLQETQYF. Here the CDR3 DNA reads TGTGCCAGCAGCCCCAAGACTAGGTTGCAAGAGACCCAGTACTTC.

The chain is built from TRBV27 and TRBJ2-7, with 10 bases fitting TRBD1. Germline V gene sequence: CDR1 MNHEY, CDR2 SMNVEV (reference sequence). The V gene end was trimmed by 8 bases and the J gene end by 1 base; junction bases not matched to a gene: 8. The CDR3 is 15 amino acids. CDR3 amino acids: CASQDRGLRSYEQYF. The CDR3 coding sequence is TGTGCCAGCCAAGACAGGGGGCTTCGGTCCTACGAGCAGTACTTC.

The chain uses TRBV10-3 and TRBJ1-2, with TRBD1 matching over 10 bases. CDR1 is ENHRY, CDR2 SYGVKD, per germline. CDR3 length equals 13 residues. Trimming cost V 8 bases and J 8 bases; bases outside gene matches: 8. CDR3: CAIGSGTGDGYTF. CDR3 sequence (DNA): TGTGCCATCGGGTCCGGGACAGGGGACGGCTACACCTTC.

The chain carries TRBV7-9 and TRBJ2-5, with D possibly being TRBD1 (5 bases). Trimming cost V 4 bases and J 5 bases, with 17 bases left between them. The CDR3 loop spans 15 amino acids. Germline values: CDR1 SEHNR, CDR2 FQNEAQ (reference sequence). DNA for the CDR3: TGTGCCAGCAGCTCTTGGACATCTTTTGGTGAGACCCAGTACTTC. Translation gives CASSSWTSFGETQYF.

The chain recombines TRBV2 with TRBJ2-1; maybe TRBD1 (5 bases). The germline gives CDR1 SNHLY, CDR2 FYNNEI. The CDR3 is made up of 13 amino acids. The V gene lost 4 bases and the J gene lost 4 bases, with 8 bases spanning the gap. The CDR3 spells CASSGAGYNEQFF. The CDR3 coding sequence is TGTGCCAGCAGTGGCGCAGGGTACAATGAGCAGTTCTTC.

This chain joins TRBV6-5 and TRBJ2-1; a possible D gene is TRBD1 (6 bases). Trimming took 2 bases from V and 1 from J, leaving 9 bases between them. CDR1 and CDR2 from the germline V gene are MNHEY and SVGAGI. The CDR3 loop spans 15 amino acids. CDR3 region: CASSYLGGSYNEQFF. CDR3 DNA: TGTGCCAGCAGTTACCTAGGGGGATCCTACAATGAGCAGTTCTTC.

This clone was detected once. The rearrangement links TRBV27 to TRBJ2-1; D unresolved. Germline CDR1 and CDR2: MNHEY and SMNVEV (reference sequence). The V end lost 5 bases, the J end lost 8 bases, and 13 bases lay between the germline ends. The CDR3 covers 13 residues. The CDR3, as DNA: TGTGCCAGCAGTCTTCTCCTCAGCGATGAGCAGTTCTTC. Amino acids: CASSLLLSDEQFF.

This chain connects TRBV14 to TRBJ2-2, with TRBD1 matching 7 bases. The length of the CDR3 is 14 residues. Trimming at V came to 4 bases and at J to 2 bases, leaving 1 base not matched to a gene. Germline CDR1 reads SGHDN; CDR2 reads FVKESK. CDR3 nucleotide sequence: TGTGCCAGCAGCCTAGGGGGCAACACCGGGGAGCTGTTTTTT. It codes for CASSLGGNTGELFF.

This clone occurred once. This chain joins TRBV7-2 and TRBJ2-2; maybe TRBD1 (6 bases). The CDR3 has 17 residues. CDR1 is SGHTA, CDR2 FQGNSA, per germline. Between the trimmed V and J ends, which lost 5 bases and 1 base, there was a span of 17 bases. The CDR3 region is CASSPRWDTENTGELFF. The CDR3 region has the DNA TGTGCCAGCAGCCCCCGATGGGACACCGAGAACACCGGGGAGCTGTTTTTT.

The rearrangement uses TRBV6-6 and TRBJ1-2, with 10 bases lining up with TRBD1. J lost 6 bases, V lost 6 bases, and 7 bases had no gene match. Germline V lookup: CDR1 MNHNY, CDR2 SVGAGI (reference sequence). This CDR3 contains 14 residues. Here the CDR3 DNA reads TGTGCCAGCAGCATTGGACAGGGGGTGGATGGCTACACCTTC. Protein sequence: CASSIGQGVDGYTF.

This clone was observed once. The CDR3 DNA reads TGTGCCACCGCGGGATGTGCCACTAGCGTATACCAAGAGACCCAGTACTTC. Translation gives CATAGCATSVYQETQYF. V usage is TRBV9 and J usage is TRBJ2-5; TRBD2 agrees at 7 bases. The CDR3 runs 17 residues. J was trimmed by 0 bases and V by 9 bases; bases with no gene match: 17. Germline CDR1 reads SGDLS; CDR2 reads YYNGEE.

The chain combines TRBV28 with TRBJ1-3; the D gene is possibly TRBD1 (5 bases). Trimming took 4 bases from V and 0 from J, leaving 13 bases between them. The V gene's germline CDR1 is MDHEN and CDR2 SYDVKM. This CDR3 region has 16 residues. In DNA, the CDR3 is TGTGCCAGCAGTTCCGACAGCCTCCTCTCTGGAAACACCATATATTTT. It codes for CASSSDSLLSGNTIYF.

This chain links TRBV4-2 with TRBJ1-1; D possibly corresponds to TRBD1 (5 bases). Germline CDR1 reads LGHNA; CDR2 reads YNFKEQ. V was pared by 1 base and J by 5 bases, with 14 bases between. The CDR3 runs to 15 residues. The CDR3 protein is CASSQGMGLQTEAFF. The CDR3 coding sequence is TGTGCCAGCAGCCAAGGGATGGGACTGCAGACTGAAGCTTTCTTT.

V usage is TRBV7-8 and J usage is TRBJ1-1; D unclear. The CDR3 runs 16 residues. Germline CDR1 reads SGHVS; CDR2 reads FQNEAQ. Trimming removed 0 bases from V and 0 bases from J, with 11 bases in between. This CDR3 is CASSLAGIPVNTEAFF. Written as DNA, the CDR3 is TGTGCCAGCAGCTTAGCCGGGATCCCTGTGAACACTGAAGCTTTCTTT.

The rearrangement uses TRBV6-1 and TRBJ1-3, with TRBD1 matching 8 bases. Germline V gives CDR1 MNHNS, CDR2 SASEGT. The CDR3 has 15 residues. V trimming: 2 bases; J trimming: 3 bases; junction bases outside the gene matches: 3. The CDR3 loop is CASSEMTGVGNTIYF. CDR3 in DNA: TGTGCCAGCAGTGAAATGACAGGGGTTGGAAACACCATATATTTT.